This T cell receptor (beta chain) derives from a study of brain T cells in children with intractable seizures (dated by TCRdb to about 2021). With regard to the full study: Resected brain tissue from some 56 pediatric epilepsy surgery cases was first screened for immune gene transcripts using a NanoString immunology panel. Most of the 12 selected surgery cases also had pre-surgery blood sequenced, which left four cases with brain tissue only. The full study reports these points: Sequencing depth differed between pre- and post-surgery blood, so clones missing from the pre-surgery sample may reflect undersampling. Viral specificity was inferred only from CDR3 sequence similarity, and patients' HCMV serostatus was unknown.

The immunoSEQ assay was used to generate TCR beta chain sequences from genomic DNA. The authors' pipeline ran thus. CDR3 sequences that did not begin with the conserved framework cysteine at position 104 were removed by hand. To get clonality, the normalized Shannon's Diversity Index was subtracted from one, giving values from 0 (maximal diversity) to 1 (oligoclonal). Chi-squared comparison-of-proportions tests assessed whether the same CDR3 differed in frequency between samples, such as brain versus blood. Public clonotypes were identified through searches of immuneACCESS, and similarity to known antiviral clonotypes was evaluated with the VDJdb browser. The immuneACCESS repertoire file appears here via TCRdb, limited to in-frame rearrangements. These files lack a portion of the clones; in checked studies, under half of the deficit traces to unresolved V genes, and the cause of the others is not known. V and J calls plus clone size are reproduced from that table; the DNA served to infer D and trimming. The sample table lists some 80,000 clones, around 90% of them with a count of one. The top ten clonotypes cover around 24% of the sample.

Comments on this clone: Its antigen is unknown. Qualities for individual bases were not recorded, and no much larger clone is one base off.

V drops 4 bases and J drops 5 bases, leaving 9 bases in between. Looking up the germline V gene yields CDR1 SGDLS and CDR2 YYNGEE. CDR3 length: 12 amino acids, cysteine to phenylalanine. Just CDR3 DNA is preserved here, 36 bases in frame from base 1. The sample's time point, from its label and the paper: resected brain tissue, or blood drawn just prior to surgery. Surgery cases with the highest brain T cell transcript signatures were selected for TCR beta chain sequencing of brain tissue and, where available, blood. Prior to surgery, the patients had been treated with at least one anti-epileptic drug. The TCR-sequenced patients were children whose drug-resistant epilepsy was caused by tuberous sclerosis complex, focal cortical dysplasia, Rasmussen encephalitis or hemimegalencephaly. Blood samples were collected immediately before the epilepsy surgery. Bulk genomic DNA was extracted from unsorted brain tissue and whole blood with the Monarch genomic DNA purification kit.

The sequencing here drew on peripheral blood, taken at surgery. The chain uses TRBV9 and TRBJ1-2; TRBD1 is a possible D gene, resting on 5 matching bases. The TCR was taken from a girl between 2 and 10 years old with Rasmussen encephalitis and intractable seizures. The CDR3: CASSSTEYGYTF. DNA sequence: TGTGCCAGCAGCTCGACAGAATATGGCTACACCTTC.